The entry that follows covers one T cell receptor beta chain sequence. Data came from immunoSEQ multiplex PCR; TCRdb stores just in-frame clones and leaves some out. This table holds about 220,000 clones, 70% to 85% found once. This CDR3 has 16 residues. The V end lost 3 bases, the J end lost 4 bases, and 13 bases lay between the germline ends. From germline, CDR1 is LNHDA and CDR2 SQIVND (reference sequence). This sample is drawn from a study of blood T cell repertoires in COVID-19. This TCR came from a woman aged 60-70 years who had recovered from COVID-19. This chain links TRBV19 with TRBJ1-6; D is unresolved. The sample consisted of PBMCs or T cells enriched from blood (not recorded which). The CDR3 loop reads CASSIESEIYNSPLHF. Here the CDR3 DNA reads TGTGCCAGTAGTATTGAATCTGAGATTTATAATTCACCCCTCCACTTT.